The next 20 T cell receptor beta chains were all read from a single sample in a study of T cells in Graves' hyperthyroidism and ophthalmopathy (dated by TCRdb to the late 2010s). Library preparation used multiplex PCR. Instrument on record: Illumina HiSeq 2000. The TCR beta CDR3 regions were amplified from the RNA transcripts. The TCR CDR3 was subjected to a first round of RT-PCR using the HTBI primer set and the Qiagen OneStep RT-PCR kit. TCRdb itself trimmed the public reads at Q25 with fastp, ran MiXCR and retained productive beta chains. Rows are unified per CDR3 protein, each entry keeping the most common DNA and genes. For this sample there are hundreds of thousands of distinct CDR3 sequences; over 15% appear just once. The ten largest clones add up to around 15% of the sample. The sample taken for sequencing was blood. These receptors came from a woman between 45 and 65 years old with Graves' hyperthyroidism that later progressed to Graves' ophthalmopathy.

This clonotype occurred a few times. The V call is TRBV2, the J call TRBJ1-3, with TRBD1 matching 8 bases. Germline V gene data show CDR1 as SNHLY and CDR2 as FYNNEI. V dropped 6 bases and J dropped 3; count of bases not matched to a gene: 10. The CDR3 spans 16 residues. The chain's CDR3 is CASRLGRTGLGNTIYF. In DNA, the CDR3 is TGTGCCAGCAGATTGGGGAGGACAGGGCTTGGAAACACCATATATTTT.

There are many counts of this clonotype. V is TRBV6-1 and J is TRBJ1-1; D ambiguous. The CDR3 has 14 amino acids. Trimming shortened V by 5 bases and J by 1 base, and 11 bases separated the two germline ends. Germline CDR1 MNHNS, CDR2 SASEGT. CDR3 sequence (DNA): TGTGCCAGCAGTTTAAAGAACAGGAACACTGAAGCTTTCTTT. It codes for CASSLKNRNTEAFF.

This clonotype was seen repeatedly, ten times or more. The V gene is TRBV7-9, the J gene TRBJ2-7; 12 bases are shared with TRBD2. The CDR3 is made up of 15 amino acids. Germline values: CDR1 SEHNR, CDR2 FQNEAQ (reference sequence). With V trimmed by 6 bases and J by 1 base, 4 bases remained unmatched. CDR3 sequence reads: CASRTSGGNSYEQYF. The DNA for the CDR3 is TGTGCCAGCAGAACTAGCGGGGGGAATTCCTACGAGCAGTACTTC. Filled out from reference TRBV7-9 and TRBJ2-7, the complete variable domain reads DTGVSQNPRHKITKRGQNVTFRCDPISEHNRLYWYRQTLGQGPEFLTYFQNEAQLEKSRLLSDRFSAERPKGSFSTLEIQRTEQGDSAMYLCASRTSGGNSYEQYFGPGTRLTVT.

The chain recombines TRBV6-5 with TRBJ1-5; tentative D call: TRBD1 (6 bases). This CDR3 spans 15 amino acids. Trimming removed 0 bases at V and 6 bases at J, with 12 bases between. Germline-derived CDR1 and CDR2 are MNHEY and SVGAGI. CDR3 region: CASSYSGGAGQPQHF. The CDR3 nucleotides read TGTGCCAGCAGTTACTCTGGGGGCGCGGGTCAGCCCCAGCATTTT.

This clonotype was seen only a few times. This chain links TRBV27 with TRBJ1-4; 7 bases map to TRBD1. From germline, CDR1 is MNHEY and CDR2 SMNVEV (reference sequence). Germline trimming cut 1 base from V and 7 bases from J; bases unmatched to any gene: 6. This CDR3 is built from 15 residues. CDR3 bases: TGTGCCAGCAGTTTATTTCGGGACAGACCTGAAAAACTGTTTTTT. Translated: CASSLFRDRPEKLFF.

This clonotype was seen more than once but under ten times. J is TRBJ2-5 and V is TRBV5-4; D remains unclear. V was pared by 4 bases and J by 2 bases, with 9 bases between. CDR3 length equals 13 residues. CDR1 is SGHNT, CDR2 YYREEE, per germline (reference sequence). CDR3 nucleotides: TGTGCCAGCAGCATCTACAAGCAAGAGACCCAGTACTTC. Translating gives CASSIYKQETQYF.

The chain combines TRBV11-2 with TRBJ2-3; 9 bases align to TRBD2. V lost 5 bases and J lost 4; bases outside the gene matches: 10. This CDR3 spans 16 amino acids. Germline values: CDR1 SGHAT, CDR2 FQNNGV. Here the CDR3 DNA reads TGTGCCAGCAGCATCATAGCGGGGGTGGGCTCAGATACGCAGTATTTT. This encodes CASSIIAGVGSDTQYF.

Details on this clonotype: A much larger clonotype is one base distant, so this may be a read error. This chain's CDR3 is CTSSRRLARDTQYF. The DNA of the CDR3 is TGTACCAGCAGCCGACGACTAGCAAGAGATACGCAGTATTTT. This sequence joins TRBV3-1 and TRBJ2-3; TRBD2 matches at 7 bases. This CDR3 contains 14 residues. Germline V gene data show CDR1 as LGHDT and CDR2 as YNNKEL (reference sequence).

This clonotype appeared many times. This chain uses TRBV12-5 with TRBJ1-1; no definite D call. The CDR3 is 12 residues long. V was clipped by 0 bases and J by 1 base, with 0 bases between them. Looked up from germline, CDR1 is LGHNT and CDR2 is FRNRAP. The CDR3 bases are TGTGCTAGTGGTTTGGTGAACACTGAAGCTTTCTTT. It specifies CASGLVNTEAFF.

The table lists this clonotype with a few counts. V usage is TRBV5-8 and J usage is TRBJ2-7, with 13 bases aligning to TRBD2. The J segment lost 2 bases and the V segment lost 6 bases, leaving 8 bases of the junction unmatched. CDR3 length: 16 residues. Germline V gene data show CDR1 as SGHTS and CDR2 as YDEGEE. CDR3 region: CASKTSGGPSAYEQYF. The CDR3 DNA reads TGTGCCAGCAAGACTAGCGGGGGGCCATCAGCCTACGAGCAGTACTTC.

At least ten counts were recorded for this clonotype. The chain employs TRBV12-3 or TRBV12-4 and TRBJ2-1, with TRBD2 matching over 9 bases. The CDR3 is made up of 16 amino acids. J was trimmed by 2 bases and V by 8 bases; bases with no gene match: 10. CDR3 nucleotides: TGTGCCAGCTACCCGCCTAGCGGGGCTACCTACAATGAGCAGTTCTTC. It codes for CASYPPSGATYNEQFF.

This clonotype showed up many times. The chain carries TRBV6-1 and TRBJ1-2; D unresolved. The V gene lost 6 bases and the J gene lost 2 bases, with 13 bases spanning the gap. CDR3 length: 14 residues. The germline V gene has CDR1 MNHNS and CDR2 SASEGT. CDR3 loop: CASSDRTGNYGYTF. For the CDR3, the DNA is TGTGCCAGCAGCGACCGGACGGGGAACTATGGCTACACCTTC.

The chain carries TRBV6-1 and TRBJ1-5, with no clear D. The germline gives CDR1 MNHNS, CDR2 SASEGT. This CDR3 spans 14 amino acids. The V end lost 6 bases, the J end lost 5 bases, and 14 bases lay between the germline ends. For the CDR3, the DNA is TGTGCCAGCAGGACACAGAGGGCCGATCAGCCCCAGCATTTT. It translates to CASRTQRADQPQHF.

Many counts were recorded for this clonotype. CDR3 amino acids: CSAEGVAKQYF. For the CDR3, the DNA is TGCAGTGCTGAGGGGGTAGCCAAGCAGTACTTC. J is TRBJ2-7 and V is TRBV20-1; weak D call: TRBD1 (6 bases). Germline CDR1 reads DFQATT; CDR2 reads SNEGSKA (reference sequence). V was clipped by 5 bases and J by 8 bases, with 13 bases between them. The CDR3 contains 11 residues.

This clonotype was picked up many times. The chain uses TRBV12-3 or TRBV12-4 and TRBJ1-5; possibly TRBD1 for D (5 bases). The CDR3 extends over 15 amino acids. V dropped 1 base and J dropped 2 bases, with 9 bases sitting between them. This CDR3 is CASSLGQGGNQPQHF. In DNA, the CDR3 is TGTGCCAGCAGTTTAGGTCAGGGTGGCAATCAGCCCCAGCATTTT.

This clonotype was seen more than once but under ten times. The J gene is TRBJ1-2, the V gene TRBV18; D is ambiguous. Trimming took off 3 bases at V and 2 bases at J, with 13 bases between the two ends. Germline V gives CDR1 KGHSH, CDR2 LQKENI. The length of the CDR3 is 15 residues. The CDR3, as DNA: TGTGCCAGCTCACCGACCCCGGGCAGCAACTATGGCTACACCTTC. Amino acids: CASSPTPGSNYGYTF. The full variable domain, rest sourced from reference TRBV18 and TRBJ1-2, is NAGVMQNPRHLVRRRGQEARLRCSPMKGHSHVYWYRQLPEEGLKFMVYLQKENIIDESGMPKERFSAEFPKEGPSILRIQQVVRGDSAAYFCASSPTPGSNYGYTFGSGTRLTVV.

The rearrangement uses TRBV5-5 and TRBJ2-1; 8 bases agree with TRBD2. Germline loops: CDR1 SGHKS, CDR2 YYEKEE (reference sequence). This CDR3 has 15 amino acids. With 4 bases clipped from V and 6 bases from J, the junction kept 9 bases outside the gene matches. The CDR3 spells CASSPGAGGFNEQFF. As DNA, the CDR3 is TGTGCCAGCAGCCCCGGGGCGGGGGGCTTCAATGAGCAGTTCTTC.

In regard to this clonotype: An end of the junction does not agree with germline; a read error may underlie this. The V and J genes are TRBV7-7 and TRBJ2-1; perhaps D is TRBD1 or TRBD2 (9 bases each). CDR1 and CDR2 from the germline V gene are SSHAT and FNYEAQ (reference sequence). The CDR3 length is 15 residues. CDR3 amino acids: CASSGGTGSNNEQFF. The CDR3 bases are TGTGCTAGCAGCGGGGGGACAGGGAGTAACAATGAGCAGTTCTTC.

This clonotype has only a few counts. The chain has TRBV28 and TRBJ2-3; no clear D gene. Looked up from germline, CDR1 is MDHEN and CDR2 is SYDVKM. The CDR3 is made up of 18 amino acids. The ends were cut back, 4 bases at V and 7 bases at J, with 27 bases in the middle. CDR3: CASSSEKAGSQRRNTQYF. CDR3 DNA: TGTGCCAGCAGTTCTGAGAAAGCCGGGTCACAGAGGAGAAATACGCAGTATTTT.

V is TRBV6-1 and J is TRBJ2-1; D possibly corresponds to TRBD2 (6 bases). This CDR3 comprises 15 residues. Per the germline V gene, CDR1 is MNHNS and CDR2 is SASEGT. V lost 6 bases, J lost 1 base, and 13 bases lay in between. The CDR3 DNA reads TGTGCCAGCAGACCCTCGCGGGGTTCCTACAATGAGCAGTTCTTC. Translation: CASRPSRGSYNEQFF.